The present T cell receptor (beta chain) was sequenced within a study of T-cell reconstitution after alpha-beta-depleted transplantation in children. Overall study findings and caveats: Elevated TCRbeta diversity at day 60 was traced, in some patients, to surviving recipient T cells and thymic progenitors. Several hundred expanded graft clones reportedly were the source of alpha-beta T cells about two months after transplant. Newly generated T cells supplied most T-cell counts and diversity one year post-transplant.

The TCRbeta library incorporated unique molecular identifiers. TCRdb reanalysed the PCR reads using MiXCR and keeps one entry per CDR3 protein. The table lists approximately 350,000 distinct CDR3 sequences, around 16% of them singletons, with around 38% in the top ten. A remark on this clonotype: Its specificity is not known.

This clonotype was obtained from a male patient between 2 and 10 years old who had a stem cell transplant for acute lymphoblastic leukemia, so the T cells may come from the graft donor. Sequencing used PBMCs, mostly from graft donor cells, obtained 360 days after TCRalphabeta/CD19-depleted stem cell transplant.

CDR3 nucleotides: TGCGCCAGCAGCCGGACCACCGCTAGGCTCGCGACAGGCACAGATACGCAGTATTTT. Translating gives CASSRTTARLATGTDTQYF. The chain uses TRBV5-1 and TRBJ2-3; D might be TRBD1 (5 bases). The CDR3 consists of 19 residues. Germline loops: CDR1 SGHRS, CDR2 YFSETQ. The V end was cut by 4 bases, the J end by 1 base, with 25 bases between.